Listed below are T cell receptor beta chains from one sample, sequenced in a study of blood T cell repertoires in COVID-19. The data were produced by immunoSEQ multiplex PCR, yet TCRdb's version contains in-frame clones alone and is incomplete. Of around 23,000 clones in the sample, roughly 74% were seen once. Sequenced sample: peripheral blood. These receptors all come from a man aged 45-65 years with COVID-19, enrolled during active disease. Both conserved end residues are part of each CDR3. Fields, in order: CDR3 protein, CDR3 DNA, clone size, V gene, D gene, J gene. A D gene is named only where the DNA matches it firmly. Clone size appears in some rows only: once, few, many, or a class for an expanded clone.

CDR3 protein: CASSPRGSSYNEQFF
CDR3 DNA: TGTGCCAGCAGCCCCAGGGGGAGCTCCTACAATGAGCAGTTCTTC
clone size: NA
V gene: TRBV6-5
D gene: TRBD1
J gene: TRBJ2-1

CDR3 protein: CASSFTQVNSPLHF
CDR3 DNA: TGCGCCAGCAGCTTCACCCAGGTCAATTCACCCCTCCACTTT
clone size: NA
V gene: TRBV5-1
D gene: NA
J gene: TRBJ1-6

CDR3 protein: CASSLVGGISGNTIYF
CDR3 DNA: TGTGCCAGCAGCCTGGTTGGGGGGATCTCTGGAAACACCATATATTTT
clone size: NA
V gene: TRBV14
D gene: NA
J gene: TRBJ1-3

CDR3 protein: CASSETPGNTIYF
CDR3 DNA: TGCGCCAGCAGTGAGACACCTGGAAACACCATATATTTT
clone size: NA
V gene: TRBV10-1
D gene: NA
J gene: TRBJ1-3

CDR3 protein: CASSHYPGQGAGNEQFF
CDR3 DNA: TGCGCCAGCAGCCACTACCCGGGACAGGGGGCGGGCAATGAGCAGTTCTTC
clone size: NA
V gene: TRBV4-1
D gene: TRBD1
J gene: TRBJ2-1

CDR3 protein: CASTEIGGHQETQYF
CDR3 DNA: TGTGCCAGCACCGAAATCGGGGGGCACCAAGAGACCCAGTACTTC
clone size: NA
V gene: TRBV6-5
D gene: NA
J gene: TRBJ2-5

CDR3 protein: CATSDFETSGTAEQFF
CDR3 DNA: TGTGCCACCAGTGATTTCGAGACTAGCGGGACAGCTGAGCAGTTCTTC
clone size: NA
V gene: TRBV24-1
D gene: TRBD2
J gene: TRBJ2-1

CDR3 protein: CASSRDTQGGYTF
CDR3 DNA: TGCGCCAGCAGTAGGGACACCCAAGGGGGCTACACCTTC
clone size: few
V gene: TRBV5-1
D gene: NA
J gene: TRBJ1-2

CDR3 protein: CASSGQNYGYTF
CDR3 DNA: TGTGCCAGCAGTGGACAGAACTATGGCTACACCTTC
clone size: few
V gene: TRBV2
D gene: NA
J gene: TRBJ1-2

CDR3 protein: CAISESGSTGELFF
CDR3 DNA: TGTGCCATCAGTGAGTCTGGCAGCACCGGGGAGCTGTTTTTT
clone size: NA
V gene: TRBV10-3
D gene: NA
J gene: TRBJ2-2

CDR3 protein: CASSRAGTSGTDTQYF
CDR3 DNA: TGTGCCAGCAGTAGAGCCGGGACTAGCGGCACAGATACGCAGTATTTT
clone size: NA
V gene: TRBV28
D gene: TRBD2
J gene: TRBJ2-3

CDR3 protein: CASSLLAGGTDTQYF
CDR3 DNA: TGTGCCAGCTCATTACTAGCGGGAGGCACAGATACGCAGTATTTT
clone size: NA
V gene: TRBV2
D gene: TRBD2
J gene: TRBJ2-3

CDR3 protein: CASSVPGQGAGEQYF
CDR3 DNA: TGTGCCAGCTCAGTACCGGGACAGGGGGCAGGGGAGCAGTACTTC
clone size: NA
V gene: TRBV18
D gene: TRBD1
J gene: TRBJ2-7

CDR3 protein: CASSVRGVDNSPLHF
CDR3 DNA: TGCGCCAGCAGCGTGCGGGGGGTCGATAATTCACCCCTCCACTTT
clone size: few
V gene: TRBV5-1
D gene: NA
J gene: TRBJ1-6

CDR3 protein: CASSLGGQPRDGYTF
CDR3 DNA: TGTGCCAGCAGCTTAGGGGGACAGCCAAGGGATGGCTACACCTTC
clone size: NA
V gene: TRBV7-2
D gene: TRBD1
J gene: TRBJ1-2

CDR3 protein: CASSHDNSPLHF
CDR3 DNA: TGTGCCAGCAGCCACGATAATTCACCCCTCCACTTT
clone size: NA
V gene: TRBV3-1/TRBV3-2
D gene: NA
J gene: TRBJ1-6

CDR3 protein: CASMGPGEKLFF
CDR3 DNA: TGTGCCAGCATGGGTCCAGGGGAAAAACTGTTTTTT
clone size: NA
V gene: TRBV5-4
D gene: NA
J gene: TRBJ1-4

CDR3 protein: CASSLMGTGEETQYF
CDR3 DNA: TGCGCCAGCAGCTTGATGGGGACAGGGGAGGAGACCCAGTACTTC
clone size: NA
V gene: TRBV5-1
D gene: TRBD1
J gene: TRBJ2-5

CDR3 protein: CATRRGYTF
CDR3 DNA: TGTGCCACCAGGAGGGGCTACACCTTC
clone size: NA
V gene: TRBV24-1
D gene: NA
J gene: TRBJ1-2

CDR3 protein: CASSPAQGHGELFF
CDR3 DNA: TGCGCCAGCAGCCCCGCCCAGGGCCACGGGGAGCTGTTTTTT
clone size: few
V gene: TRBV5-1
D gene: NA
J gene: TRBJ2-2

CDR3 protein: CASSKRTGFSNQPQHF
CDR3 DNA: TGTGCCAGCAGTAAAAGGACAGGGTTCAGCAATCAGCCCCAGCATTTT
clone size: NA
V gene: TRBV6-2/TRBV6-3
D gene: TRBD1
J gene: TRBJ1-5

CDR3 protein: CASSIASTSVSYNEQFF
CDR3 DNA: TGTGCCAGTAGTATAGCGTCGACTAGCGTGTCCTACAATGAGCAGTTCTTC
clone size: NA
V gene: TRBV19
D gene: TRBD2
J gene: TRBJ2-1

CDR3 protein: CASSFGGYGYTF
CDR3 DNA: TGTGCCAGCAGTTTCGGCGGCTATGGCTACACCTTC
clone size: once
V gene: TRBV28
D gene: NA
J gene: TRBJ1-2

CDR3 protein: CASSRDRGQFF
CDR3 DNA: TGTGCCAGCAGCCGCGACAGAGGGCAGTTCTTC
clone size: large
V gene: TRBV7-9
D gene: NA
J gene: TRBJ2-1

CDR3 protein: CASSLARLAGDEQYF
CDR3 DNA: TGTGCCAGCAGCTTAGCGAGGCTAGCGGGAGATGAGCAGTACTTC
clone size: once
V gene: TRBV7-4
D gene: TRBD2
J gene: TRBJ2-7

CDR3 protein: CASSFLRAETQYF
CDR3 DNA: TGTGCCAGCAGTTTTTTGCGGGCAGAGACCCAGTACTTC
clone size: once
V gene: TRBV12-3/TRBV12-4
D gene: NA
J gene: TRBJ2-5

CDR3 protein: CASSLAPGQEAFF
CDR3 DNA: TGTGCCAGCAGCTTGGCGCCGGGACAGGAGGCTTTCTTT
clone size: once
V gene: TRBV5-5
D gene: TRBD1
J gene: TRBJ1-1

CDR3 protein: CAISPQQGSEAFF
CDR3 DNA: TGTGCCATCAGCCCTCAACAGGGCTCTGAAGCTTTCTTT
clone size: NA
V gene: TRBV10-3
D gene: NA
J gene: TRBJ1-1

CDR3 protein: CASLNRGRNEKLFF
CDR3 DNA: TGTGCCAGTTTAAACAGGGGGAGGAATGAAAAACTGTTTTTT
clone size: NA
V gene: TRBV24-1
D gene: TRBD1
J gene: TRBJ1-4

CDR3 protein: CASSLATGMKELFF
CDR3 DNA: TGTGCCAGCAGCTTGGCGACAGGGATGAAGGAACTGTTTTTT
clone size: NA
V gene: TRBV5-6
D gene: TRBD1
J gene: TRBJ1-4

CDR3 protein: CATSPGLAGVDETQYF
CDR3 DNA: TGTGCCACAAGTCCGGGACTAGCGGGAGTAGATGAGACCCAGTACTTC
clone size: once
V gene: TRBV10-3
D gene: TRBD2
J gene: TRBJ2-5

CDR3 protein: CASSLAGGPPNEQFF
CDR3 DNA: TGTGCCAGCAGCTTAGCGGGAGGGCCTCCCAATGAGCAGTTCTTC
clone size: NA
V gene: TRBV7-9
D gene: TRBD2
J gene: TRBJ2-1

CDR3 protein: CASSRQLTGDFYGYTF
CDR3 DNA: TGTGCCAGCTCACGCCAACTCACAGGGGACTTCTACGGCTACACCTTC
clone size: NA
V gene: TRBV18
D gene: TRBD1
J gene: TRBJ1-2

CDR3 protein: CASSSSRQSGGAFF
CDR3 DNA: TGTGCCAGCAGCTCCAGCCGACAGTCCGGGGGAGCTTTCTTT
clone size: once
V gene: TRBV11-2
D gene: NA
J gene: TRBJ1-1

CDR3 protein: CASSPLRSEETQYF
CDR3 DNA: TGTGCCAGCTCACCACTGAGGAGCGAAGAGACCCAGTACTTC
clone size: NA
V gene: TRBV18
D gene: NA
J gene: TRBJ2-5

CDR3 protein: CASSWREKTYNEQFF
CDR3 DNA: TGTGCCAGCAGCTGGCGGGAGAAAACCTACAATGAGCAGTTCTTC
clone size: once
V gene: TRBV5-5
D gene: TRBD2
J gene: TRBJ2-1

CDR3 protein: CATGGVAGELFF
CDR3 DNA: TGTGCCACGGGGGGAGTCGCTGGGGAGCTGTTTTTT
clone size: NA
V gene: TRBV24-1
D gene: NA
J gene: TRBJ2-2

CDR3 protein: CASITSGGGEETQYF
CDR3 DNA: TGTGCCAGCATCACATCCGGGGGGGGTGAGGAGACCCAGTACTTC
clone size: NA
V gene: TRBV6-6
D gene: TRBD2
J gene: TRBJ2-5

CDR3 protein: CASSQGANTGELFF
CDR3 DNA: TGTGCCAGCAGCCAGGGGGCGAACACCGGGGAGCTGTTTTTT
clone size: NA
V gene: TRBV7-9
D gene: TRBD1
J gene: TRBJ2-2

CDR3 protein: CASSLTGRKLFF
CDR3 DNA: TGTGCCAGCAGTTTGACAGGGCGAAAACTGTTTTTT
clone size: NA
V gene: TRBV12-3/TRBV12-4
D gene: TRBD1
J gene: TRBJ1-4

CDR3 protein: CASSQVSSLSYEQYF
CDR3 DNA: TGTGCCAGCAGCCAAGTGAGTAGTCTATCCTACGAGCAGTACTTC
clone size: NA
V gene: TRBV4-2
D gene: NA
J gene: TRBJ2-7

CDR3 protein: CASSLSGTTTNYGYTF
CDR3 DNA: TGCGCCAGCAGCTTGTCCGGGACAACCACTAACTATGGCTACACCTTC
clone size: NA
V gene: TRBV5-1
D gene: NA
J gene: TRBJ1-2